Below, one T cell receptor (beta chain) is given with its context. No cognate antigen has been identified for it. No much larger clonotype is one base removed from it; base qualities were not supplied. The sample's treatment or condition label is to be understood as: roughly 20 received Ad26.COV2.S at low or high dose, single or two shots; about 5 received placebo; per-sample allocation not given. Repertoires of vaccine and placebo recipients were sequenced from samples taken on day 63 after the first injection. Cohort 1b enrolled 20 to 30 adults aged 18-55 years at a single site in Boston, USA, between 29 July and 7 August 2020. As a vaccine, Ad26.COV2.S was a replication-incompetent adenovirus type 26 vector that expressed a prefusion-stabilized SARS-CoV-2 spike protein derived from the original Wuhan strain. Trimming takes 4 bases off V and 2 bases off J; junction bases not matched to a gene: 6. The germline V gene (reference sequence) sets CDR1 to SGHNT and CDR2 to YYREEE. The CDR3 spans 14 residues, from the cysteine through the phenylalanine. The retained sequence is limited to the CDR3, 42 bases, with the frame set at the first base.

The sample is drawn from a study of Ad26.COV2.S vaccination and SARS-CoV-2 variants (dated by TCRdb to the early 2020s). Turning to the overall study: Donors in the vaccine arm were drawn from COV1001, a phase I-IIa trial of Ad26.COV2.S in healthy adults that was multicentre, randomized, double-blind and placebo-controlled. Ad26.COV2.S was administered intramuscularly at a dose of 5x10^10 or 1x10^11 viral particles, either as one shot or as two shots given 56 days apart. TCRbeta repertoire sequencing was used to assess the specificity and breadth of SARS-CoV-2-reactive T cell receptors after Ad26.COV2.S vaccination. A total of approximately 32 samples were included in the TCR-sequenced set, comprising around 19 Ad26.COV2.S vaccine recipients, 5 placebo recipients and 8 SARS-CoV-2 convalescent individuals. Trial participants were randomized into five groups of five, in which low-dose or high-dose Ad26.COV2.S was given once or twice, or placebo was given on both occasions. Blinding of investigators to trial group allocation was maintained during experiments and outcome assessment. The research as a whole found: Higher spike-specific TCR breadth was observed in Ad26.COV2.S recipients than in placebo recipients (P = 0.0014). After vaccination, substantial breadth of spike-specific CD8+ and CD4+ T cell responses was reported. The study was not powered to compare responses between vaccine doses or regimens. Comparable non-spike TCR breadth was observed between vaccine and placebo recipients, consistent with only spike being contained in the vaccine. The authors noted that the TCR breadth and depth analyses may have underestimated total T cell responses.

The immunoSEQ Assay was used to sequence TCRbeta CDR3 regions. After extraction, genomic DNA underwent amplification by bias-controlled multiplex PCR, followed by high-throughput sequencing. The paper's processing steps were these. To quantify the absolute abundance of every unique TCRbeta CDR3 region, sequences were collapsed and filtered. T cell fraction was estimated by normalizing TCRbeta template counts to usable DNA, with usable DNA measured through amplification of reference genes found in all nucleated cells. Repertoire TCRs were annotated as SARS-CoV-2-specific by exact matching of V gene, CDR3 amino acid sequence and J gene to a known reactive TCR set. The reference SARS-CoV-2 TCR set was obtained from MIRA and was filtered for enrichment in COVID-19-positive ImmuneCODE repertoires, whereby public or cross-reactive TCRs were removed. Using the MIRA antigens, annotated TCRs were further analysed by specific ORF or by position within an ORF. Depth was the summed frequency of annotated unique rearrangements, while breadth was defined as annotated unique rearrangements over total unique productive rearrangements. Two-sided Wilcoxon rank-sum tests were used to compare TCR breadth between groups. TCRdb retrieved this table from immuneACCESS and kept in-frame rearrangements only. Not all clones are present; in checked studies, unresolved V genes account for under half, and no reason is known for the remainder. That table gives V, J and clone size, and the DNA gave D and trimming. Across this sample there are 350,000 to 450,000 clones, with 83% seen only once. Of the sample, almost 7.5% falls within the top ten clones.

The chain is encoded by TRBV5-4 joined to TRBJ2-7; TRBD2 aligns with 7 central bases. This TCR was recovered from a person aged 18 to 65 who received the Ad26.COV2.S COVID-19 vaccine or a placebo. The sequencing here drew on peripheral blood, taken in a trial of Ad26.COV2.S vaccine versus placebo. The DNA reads TGTGCCAGCAGCACGGGCGGGAGCACCTACGAGCAGTACTTC. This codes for CASSTGGSTYEQYF.